This T cell receptor beta chain was identified in a study of shared clonotypes between healthy human individuals. Overall study context: The study enrolled a couple of women and three men aged 18 to 49.

Overall study findings and caveats: When naive CD4 clonotypes were compared across several donors, approximately 4.9% were shared.

A note on this clone: Antigen: not known.

Trimming took 3 bases from V and 0 from J, leaving 12 bases between them. This CDR3 comprises 16 residues. The germline V gene encodes CDR1 SGHRS and CDR2 YFSETQ. In the authors' workflow: Filtering of immunoSEQ junctional sequences could not match full-length read filtering. Measured with immunoSEQ multiplex PCR; TCRdb has only the in-frame clones, and not every one. Clone size and the V and J calls come from that table; the DNA yielded D and trimming. This sample carries about 610,000 clones, about 97% of them seen once, and the ten largest clones take roughly 0.055%. This sequence originates from a young woman in good health. What was sequenced was naive CD4+ T cells sorted from blood. Subset of the sample: CD45RA+ positively selected. V and J are TRBV5-1 and TRBJ1-4; possibly TRBD1 for D (6 bases). CDR3 bases: TGCGCCAGCAGCTGGGGGTCAGGGGCAACTAATGAAAAACTGTTTTTT. This translates into CASSWGSGATNEKLFF.